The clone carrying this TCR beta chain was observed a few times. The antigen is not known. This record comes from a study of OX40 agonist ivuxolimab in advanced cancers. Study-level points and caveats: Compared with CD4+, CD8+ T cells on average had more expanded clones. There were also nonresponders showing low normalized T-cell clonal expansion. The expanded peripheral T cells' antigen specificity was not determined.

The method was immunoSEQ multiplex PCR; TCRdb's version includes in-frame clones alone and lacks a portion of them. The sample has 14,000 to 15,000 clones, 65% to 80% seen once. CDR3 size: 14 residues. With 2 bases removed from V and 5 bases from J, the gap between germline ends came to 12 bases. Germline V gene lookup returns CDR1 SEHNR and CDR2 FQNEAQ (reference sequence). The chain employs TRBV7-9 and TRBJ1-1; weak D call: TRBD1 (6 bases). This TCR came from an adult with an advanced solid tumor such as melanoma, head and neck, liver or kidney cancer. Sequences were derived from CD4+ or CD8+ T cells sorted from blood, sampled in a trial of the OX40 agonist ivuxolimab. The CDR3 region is CASSLTGPGTEAFF. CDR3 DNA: TGTGCCAGCAGCTTAACAGGGCCTGGGACTGAAGCTTTCTTT. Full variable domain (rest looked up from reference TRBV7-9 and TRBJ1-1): DTGVSQNPRHKITKRGQNVTFRCDPISEHNRLYWYRQTLGQGPEFLTYFQNEAQLEKSRLLSDRFSAERPKGSFSTLEIQRTEQGDSAMYLCASSLTGPGTEAFFGQGTRLTVV.